This T cell receptor beta chain was captured by sequencing in a study of beta chain features in type 1 diabetes. On the study more broadly: Patients shared similar age, gender and cell yields with healthy donors. Study results and limitations: There was a possibility that cDNA sequencing over-represented cells with high TCR expression.

On this clone itself: Its specificity is not known.

Every donor had blood drawn once into heparin, around 100 mL on average. Researchers reported sorting CD4+ naive, central memory, regulatory and stem cell-like memory cells via CD45RO/CCR7/CD25/CD127/CD95/CD27. The whole isolated RNA underwent reverse transcription, so sequencing captured expressed TCRB transcripts. Sequencing was performed with immunoSEQ multiplex PCR; in TCRdb, only in-frame clones are kept and a portion is missing. The sample yields under 450,000 clones, 11% to 15% seen once. Germline CDR1 MGHRA, CDR2 YSYEKL. CDR3 size: 15 residues. V was shortened by 1 base and J by 4 bases, with 13 bases between the two germline ends.

The specimen was naive CD4+ T cells from blood. The chain couples TRBV4-1 to TRBJ1-2; D remains ambiguous. This clonotype originated in a man between 25 and 39 years old in good health. CDR3 protein: CASSQVREPSYGYTF. In DNA, the CDR3 is TGCGCCAGCAGCCAAGTCCGGGAGCCCAGCTATGGCTACACCTTC.